Listed below are T cell receptor beta chains from one sample, sequenced in a study of blood T cells in healthy people across ages. MiXCR was run by TCRdb on the 5' RACE reads, yielding one entry per CDR3 protein. The repertoire holds some 1.5 million distinct CDR3 sequences, with around 40% as singletons. The sample comprised blood. The receptors were gathered from a young woman in good health. Each CDR3 is given with its conserved first and last residue. A D gene is named only where the DNA matches it firmly. The size field is filled for only some rows; it gives once, few, many or a size class.

V	D	size	J	CDR3	DNA
TRBV29-1	.	.	TRBJ2-7	CSVEGRQYF	TGCAGCGTTGAGGGACGGCAGTACTTC
TRBV5-1	TRBD1	few	TRBJ2-5	CASSPPGQGILETQYF	TGCGCCAGCAGCCCCCCGGGACAGGGGATCTTAGAGACCCAGTACTTC
TRBV7-2	.	.	TRBJ2-3	CANSLGSYISSTDTQYF	TGTGCCAACAGCTTAGGATCCTACATCTCTAGCACAGATACGCAGTATTTT
TRBV20-1	.	.	TRBJ1-4	CSAYASEDEKLFF	TGCAGTGCTTACGCCTCGGAGGATGAAAAACTGTTTTTT
TRBV7-9	.	.	TRBJ2-3	CASSLAGMRTDTQYF	TGTGCCAGCAGCTTGGCAGGGATGCGGACAGATACGCAGTATTTT
TRBV10-3	.	.	TRBJ2-1	CAISGAGQTFSPGEQFF	TGTGCCATCAGTGGGGCAGGCCAAACGTTCAGTCCCGGTGAGCAGTTCTTC
TRBV20-1	.	.	TRBJ1-5	CSAPGRQSNQPQHF	TGCAGTGCCCCGGGACGGCAGAGCAATCAGCCCCAGCATTTT
TRBV29-1	.	.	TRBJ2-5	CSVGWTQETQYF	TGCAGCGTTGGATGGACCCAAGAGACCCAGTACTTC
TRBV12-3/TRBV12-4	.	.	TRBJ1-5	CASSLMGTANQPQHF	TGTGCCAGCAGTTTAATGGGGACGGCTAATCAGCCCCAGCATTTT
TRBV27	.	few	TRBJ2-6	CASSSPPRANVLTF	TGTGCCAGCAGTTCCCCGCCCAGGGCCAACGTCCTGACTTTC
TRBV4-3	.	.	TRBJ2-3	CASSQEGLAGLSHTQYF	TGCGCCAGCAGCCAAGAGGGCCTGGCGGGGCTTTCACATACGCAGTATTTT
TRBV7-8	TRBD2	.	TRBJ2-5	CTSSLNVAGEETQYF	TGTACCAGCAGCTTAAACGTTGCGGGAGAGGAGACCCAGTACTTC
TRBV5-6	.	few	TRBJ2-1	CASSLAGGTPLNEQFF	TGTGCCAGCAGCTTGGCAGGCGGGACCCCCCTCAATGAGCAGTTCTTC
TRBV4-2	.	few	TRBJ2-3	CASSSPESTDTQYF	TGTGCCAGCAGCTCCCCCGAGAGCACAGATACGCAGTATTTT
TRBV20-1	TRBD1	.	TRBJ2-7	CSARDRVRGFYNEQYF	TGCAGTGCTAGAGATCGAGTCAGGGGGTTCTACAATGAGCAGTACTTC
TRBV7-2	.	.	TRBJ1-5	CASSVLRDQPQHF	TGTGCCAGCAGCGTACTCAGGGATCAGCCCCAGCATTTT
TRBV7-6	TRBD1	.	TRBJ2-1	CASSLRTGGGGGSYNEQFF	TGTGCCAGCAGCTTACGGACAGGGGGCGGAGGGGGTTCCTACAATGAGCAGTTCTTC
TRBV30	.	.	TRBJ1-2	CAWEIVRTGKGYTF	TGTGCCTGGGAAATTGTACGAACAGGGAAAGGCTACACCTTC
TRBV9	.	few	TRBJ2-5	CASSVDGRLWETQYF	TGTGCCAGCAGCGTAGATGGGCGGCTCTGGGAGACCCAGTACTTC
TRBV9	.	.	TRBJ2-2	CASSPRHLSSGELFF	TGTGCCAGCAGCCCAAGGCATCTTTCCTCCGGGGAGCTGTTTTTT
TRBV7-2	.	few	TRBJ2-4	CASSPLGGNQNIQYF	TGTGCCAGCAGCCCTCTTGGAGGGAACCAAAACATTCAGTACTTC
TRBV15	TRBD1	few	TRBJ2-5	CATSRITGEETQYF	TGTGCCACCAGCAGAATTACAGGGGAGGAGACCCAGTACTTC
TRBV7-9	TRBD1	.	TRBJ2-5	CASSVYRGDFETQYF	TGTGCCAGCAGTGTGTACAGGGGTGATTTTGAGACCCAGTACTTC
TRBV4-2	.	few	TRBJ2-1	CASSQDPGHEQFF	TGTGCCAGCAGCCAAGATCCTGGACATGAGCAGTTCTTC
TRBV27	TRBD1	few	TRBJ2-7	CASRHIPGQGYEQYF	TGTGCCAGCAGACATATCCCGGGACAGGGCTACGAGCAGTACTTC
TRBV12-3/TRBV12-4	TRBD2	few	TRBJ2-5	CASSRLAGGVNEQYF	TGTGCCAGCAGTCGACTAGCGGGGGGGGTAAATGAGCAGTACTTC
TRBV15	.	once	TRBJ2-3	CATSSGSGFTDTQYF	TGTGCCACCAGCAGCGGCAGTGGGTTCACAGATACGCAGTATTTT
TRBV20-1	.	once	TRBJ1-5	CSAVDSNSNQPQHF	TGCAGTGCTGTGGACAGCAATAGCAATCAGCCCCAGCATTTT
TRBV20-1	.	once	TRBJ1-1	CSAVGDTEAFF	TGCAGTGCGGTGGGGGACACTGAAGCTTTCTTT
TRBV7-2	.	once	TRBJ1-1	CASTPGGTTNTEAFF	TGTGCCAGCACCCCGGGGGGCACAACGAACACTGAAGCTTTCTTT
TRBV12-3/TRBV12-4	.	.	TRBJ1-3	CASSSRNTIYF	TGTGCCAGCAGCTCTCGAAACACCATATATTTT
TRBV29-1	.	many	TRBJ1-2	CSVGDKNYGYTF	TGCAGCGTTGGGGACAAAAACTATGGCTACACCTTC
TRBV11-2	.	.	TRBJ2-1	CASSLDPGQNNEQFF	TGTGCCAGCAGCTTAGACCCCGGACAGAACAATGAGCAGTTCTTC
TRBV12-3/TRBV12-4	.	.	TRBJ1-1	CASSLRQGMGTEAFF	TGTGCCAGCAGTTTACGGCAGGGTATGGGCACTGAAGCTTTCTTT
TRBV10-3	.	.	TRBJ2-4	CAISEGREDTKNIQYF	TGTGCCATCAGTGAAGGCAGGGAGGACACCAAAAACATTCAGTACTTC
TRBV10-3	.	few	TRBJ1-2	CAISESIQGPVGGYTF	TGTGCCATCAGTGAGTCGATACAGGGTCCAGTCGGCGGCTACACCTTC
TRBV10-3	.	.	TRBJ2-5	CAISGSGTETQYF	TGTGCCATCAGTGGTTCCGGGACAGAGACCCAGTACTTC
TRBV28	TRBD2	.	TRBJ2-1	CAGTPSGSGNEQFF	TGTGCCGGAACCCCTAGCGGGAGTGGTAATGAGCAGTTCTTC
TRBV28	TRBD1	.	TRBJ1-6	CASSFRTGMYSPLHF	TGTGCCAGCAGTTTCCGGACAGGAATGTATTCACCCCTCCACTTT
TRBV6-1	.	.	TRBJ1-2	CASTGTRDATANYGYTF	TGTGCCAGCACCGGAACAAGGGACGCAACAGCTAACTATGGCTACACCTTC
TRBV29-1	TRBD1	.	TRBJ2-1	CSAPFTGDHNEQFF	TGCAGCGCCCCGTTTACAGGGGACCACAATGAGCAGTTCTTC
TRBV7-7	.	.	TRBJ2-5	CASSPTGLLETQYF	TGTGCTAGCAGCCCCACGGGGCTTTTAGAGACCCAGTACTTC
TRBV3-1	.	.	TRBJ1-5	CASSQDIARPQPQHF	TGTGCCAGCAGCCAAGATATAGCTCGGCCGCAGCCCCAGCATTTT
TRBV6-5	.	.	TRBJ2-2	CASSYEGGGELFF	TGTGCCAGCAGTTACGAGGGGGGCGGGGAGCTGTTTTTT
TRBV12-3/TRBV12-4	.	.	TRBJ1-1	CASSTYRERAFF	TGTGCCAGCAGTACTTACAGGGAGCGGGCTTTCTTT
TRBV5-1	.	few	TRBJ2-3	CASSPGLVQDTQYF	TGCGCCAGCAGCCCGGGCTTGGTGCAAGATACGCAGTATTTT
TRBV20-1	TRBD1	.	TRBJ2-5	CSARHRGQETQYF	TGCAGTGCTAGACACAGGGGGCAAGAGACCCAGTACTTC
TRBV9	TRBD2	.	TRBJ2-1	CASSPSLRGGSYNEQFF	TGTGCCAGCAGCCCCAGTCTGCGGGGGGGTTCCTACAATGAGCAGTTCTTC
TRBV2	.	.	TRBJ2-7	CASTPGSHEQYF	TGTGCCAGCACCCCAGGGTCCCACGAGCAGTACTTC
TRBV12-3/TRBV12-4	TRBD1	few	TRBJ1-2	CASSPTGRNGYTF	TGTGCCAGCAGCCCGACAGGGCGGAATGGCTACACCTTC
TRBV7-8	.	once	TRBJ2-7	CASSWIRGLTYNEQYF	TGTGCCAGCAGCTGGATTAGGGGTCTTACCTACAATGAGCAGTACTTC
TRBV21-1	.	.	TRBJ1-1	CASSKVPRSEAFF	TGTGCCAGCAGCAAAGTGCCTCGGAGCGAAGCTTTCTTT
TRBV12-3/TRBV12-4	.	.	TRBJ1-5	CASSPTLVGGPQHF	TGTGCCAGCAGTCCGACACTCGTGGGTGGGCCCCAGCATTTT
TRBV21-1	.	.	TRBJ2-7	CVSSDRVSYEQYF	TGTGTCAGCAGCGACAGGGTGTCCTACGAGCAGTACTTC
TRBV20-1	.	.	TRBJ2-2	CSAREGPLNTGELFF	TGCAGTGCTAGAGAGGGTCCGCTGAACACCGGGGAGCTGTTTTTT
TRBV3-1	TRBD2	few	TRBJ2-7	CASSPGGTSSYEQYF	TGTGCCAGCTCCCCCGGTGGGACTAGCTCCTACGAGCAGTACTTC
TRBV10-3	TRBD2	.	TRBJ2-3	CAIRGEVAGPTDTQYF	TGTGCCATCAGAGGGGAGGTAGCGGGACCCACAGATACGCAGTATTTT
TRBV7-7	TRBD2	.	TRBJ2-3	CASSDYGGDTDTQYF	TGTGCCAGCAGCGACTACGGGGGGGACACAGATACGCAGTATTTT
TRBV27	.	.	TRBJ1-5	CASSSRGRGGPLPQHF	TGTGCCAGCAGTTCTCGGGGGCGGGGGGGACCTTTGCCCCAGCATTTT
TRBV7-2	TRBD1	.	TRBJ2-7	CASSLSGGRAYEQYF	TGTGCCAGCAGCTTATCAGGGGGAAGGGCCTACGAGCAGTACTTC